The 17 T cell receptor beta chains below all came from one sample that was sequenced in a study of cytomegalovirus exposure and HLA in healthy donors. Primers for the PCR totalled 60 Vbeta and 13 Jbeta. Only in-frame clones appear in the TCRdb table, and some are missing; sequencing was by immunoSEQ multiplex PCR. There are 110,000 to 150,000 clones in the sample; approximately 72% occur only once, and approximately 2.1% lies in the top ten. The sequencing input was PBMCs. These receptors were obtained from a man between 35 and 55 years old in good health and CMV-seronegative.

The chain links TRBV29-1 to TRBJ2-5; TRBD1 is a possible D gene (5 bases). Germline CDR1 SQVTM, CDR2 ANQGSEA. V dropped 0 bases and J dropped 0 bases, with 14 bases sitting between them. This CDR3 is 16 amino acids long. CDR3 sequence reads: CSVEDTVPTDQETQYF. The DNA of the CDR3 is TGCAGCGTTGAAGATACGGTCCCGACAGACCAAGAGACCCAGTACTTC. Full variable domain (missing parts from reference TRBV29-1 and TRBJ2-5): SAVISQKPSRDICQRGTSLTIQCQVDSQVTMMFWYRQQPGQSLTLIATANQGSEATYESGFVIDKFPISRPNLTFSTLTVSNMSPEDSSIYLCSVEDTVPTDQETQYFGPGTRLLVL.

This chain uses TRBV4-3 with TRBJ2-7; a weak D match, TRBD2 (6 bases). This CDR3 has 15 amino acids. The germline V gene has CDR1 LGHNA and CDR2 YSLEER. V dropped 0 bases and J dropped 6 bases, with 15 bases sitting between them. The CDR3 DNA reads TGCGCCAGCAGCCAAGATGGGGGGAGTAAAAGCGAGCAGTACTTC. Translation: CASSQDGGSKSEQYF.

V gene TRBV4-1 combines with J gene TRBJ1-6; D is unresolved. Trimming removed 1 base at V and 5 bases at J, with 9 bases between. The CDR3 is 15 amino acids. Germline V lookup: CDR1 MGHRA, CDR2 YSYEKL. CDR3 in DNA: TGCGCCAGCAGCCAAGCGAGCAGGCATAATTCACCCCTCCACTTT. This sequence encodes CASSQASRHNSPLHF.

The chain links TRBV6-1 to TRBJ2-1, with 13 bases matching TRBD2. V was pared by 6 bases and J by 4 bases, with 0 bases of the junction left unmatched. Germline CDR1 MNHNS, CDR2 SASEGT. CDR3 size: 14 residues. CDR3 nucleotides: TGTGCCAGCAGACTAGCGGGAGGGTACAATGAGCAGTTCTTC. Encoded protein: CASRLAGGYNEQFF.

This clone was recorded a few times. V usage is TRBV9 and J usage is TRBJ2-3, with D perhaps TRBD2 (7 bases). The germline V gene has CDR1 SGDLS and CDR2 YYNGEE. Trimming stripped 6 bases from V and 4 bases from J, with 15 bases between. CDR3 length: 14 residues. The DNA of the CDR3 is TGTGCCAGCACCCCCAACGGGGGGCCAGATACGCAGTATTTT. It yields the protein CASTPNGGPDTQYF.

The rearrangement links TRBV4-3 to TRBJ2-6; 8 nucleotides match TRBD2. The germline V gene encodes CDR1 LGHNA and CDR2 YSLEER. With 0 bases clipped from V and 0 bases from J, the junction kept 7 bases outside the gene matches. CDR3 length equals 19 residues. CDR3 bases: TGCGCCAGCAGCCAAGATGTGGCGGGAGGTTACTCTGGGGCCAACGTCCTGACTTTC. Amino acid sequence: CASSQDVAGGYSGANVLTF.

The chain couples TRBV5-1 to TRBJ2-3; D is undetermined. The germline V gene encodes CDR1 SGHRS and CDR2 YFSETQ. V was pared by 0 bases and J by 1 base, with 12 bases between. The CDR3 is 16 amino acids. The DNA for the CDR3 is TGCGCCAGCAGCTTGGAGCCTCCCCCTGGCACAGATACGCAGTATTTT. Protein: CASSLEPPPGTDTQYF.

The gene calls are TRBV10-3 and TRBJ1-2, with TRBD1 identical over 7 bases. Germline V gene lookup returns CDR1 ENHRY and CDR2 SYGVKD. This CDR3 spans 13 amino acids. Unmatched junction bases numbered 6, after V lost 6 bases and J lost 5 bases. The CDR3 loop is CAISDRVGYGYTF. The CDR3 nucleotides read TGTGCCATCAGCGACAGGGTTGGGTATGGCTACACCTTC.

V and J are TRBV30 and TRBJ2-2; D gene uncertain. This CDR3 spans 13 amino acids. Germline CDR1 is GTSNPN and CDR2 is SVGIG (reference sequence). Trimming took off 2 bases at V and 1 base at J, with 5 bases between the two ends. In DNA, the CDR3 is TGTGCCTGGAGTCGACAGAACACCGGGGAGCTGTTTTTT. It translates to CAWSRQNTGELFF.

This rearrangement joins TRBV28 to TRBJ2-3, with D possibly being TRBD2 (6 bases). The CDR3 loop spans 14 amino acids. The V end lost 7 bases, the J end lost 6 bases, and 17 bases lay between the germline ends. CDR1 is MDHEN and CDR2 is SYDVKM in the germline V gene. The DNA for the CDR3 is TGTGCCAGCACCCAGGTGGGGGGTTTTGATACGCAGTATTTT. Translated, it gives CASTQVGGFDTQYF.

The chain employs TRBV27 and TRBJ2-1, with 9 bases that match TRBD1. Trimming removed 6 bases from V and 3 bases from J; junction bases left unmatched: 3. Looked up from germline, CDR1 is MNHEY and CDR2 is SMNVEV (reference sequence). The CDR3 runs 14 residues. The CDR3 region has the DNA TGTGCCAGCAGGACAGGGGGTCTCTACAATGAGCAGTTCTTC. Protein: CASRTGGLYNEQFF.

This clone was recorded once. The rearrangement links TRBV5-1 to TRBJ2-1, with 9 bases fitting TRBD1. The J segment lost 0 bases and the V segment lost 4 bases, leaving 2 bases of the junction unmatched. The CDR3 is 15 amino acids. CDR1 and CDR2 from the germline V gene are SGHRS and YFSETQ. The CDR3 DNA reads as TGCGCCAGCAGCACGGGACAGGGCTCCTACAATGAGCAGTTCTTC. As protein: CASSTGQGSYNEQFF.

The gene calls are TRBV15 and TRBJ1-3; no firm D call. The CDR3 length is 16 residues. Germline assignment: CDR1 LNHNV and CDR2 YYDKDF (reference sequence). The V and J ends lost 1 base and 0 bases respectively, with 10 bases between them. The CDR3 region has the DNA TGTGCCACCAGCAGAGTTGGCAGATTCTCTGGAAACACCATATATTTT. Amino acids: CATSRVGRFSGNTIYF.

On this clone itself: Its ends do not fully match the called genes, so a read error is possible. V is TRBV6-5 and J is TRBJ2-3; the match to TRBD2 covers 14 bases. This CDR3 has 15 amino acids. The germline V gene has CDR1 MNHEY and CDR2 SVGAGI. The chain's CDR3 is CAGSRLAGGPDTQYF. CDR3 coding DNA: TGTGCCGGCAGTCGACTAGCGGGGGGGCCGGATACGCAGTATTTT.

The J gene is TRBJ1-6, the V gene TRBV19, with 9 bases identical to TRBD1. This CDR3 has 15 amino acids. CDR1 and CDR2 (germline): LNHDA, SQIVND (reference sequence). J gave up 7 bases and V 5 bases, and 6 bases lay outside the gene matches. The CDR3 here is CASSLQGAWNSPLHF. The CDR3 DNA is TGTGCCAGTAGTCTACAGGGGGCTTGGAATTCACCCCTCCACTTT.

This chain joins TRBV5-1 and TRBJ2-3; the D is unclear. This CDR3 has 18 residues. V was pared by 4 bases and J by 0 bases, with 21 bases between. Per germline, CDR1 SGHRS and CDR2 YFSETQ. Here the CDR3 reads CASSAAAFFYLSTDTQYF. The CDR3 DNA sequence: TGCGCCAGCAGCGCGGCAGCCTTTTTCTACCTGAGCACAGATACGCAGTATTTT.

The V call is TRBV7-9, the J call TRBJ1-1, with unresolved D. Trimming left V 5 bases short and J 1 base short, with 17 bases between. CDR1 is SEHNR, CDR2 FQNEAQ, per germline (reference sequence). This CDR3 has 16 amino acids. CDR3 DNA sequence: TGTGCCAGCAGCCCACTGCGCGTAAACCCGAACACTGAAGCTTTCTTT. Protein: CASSPLRVNPNTEAFF.